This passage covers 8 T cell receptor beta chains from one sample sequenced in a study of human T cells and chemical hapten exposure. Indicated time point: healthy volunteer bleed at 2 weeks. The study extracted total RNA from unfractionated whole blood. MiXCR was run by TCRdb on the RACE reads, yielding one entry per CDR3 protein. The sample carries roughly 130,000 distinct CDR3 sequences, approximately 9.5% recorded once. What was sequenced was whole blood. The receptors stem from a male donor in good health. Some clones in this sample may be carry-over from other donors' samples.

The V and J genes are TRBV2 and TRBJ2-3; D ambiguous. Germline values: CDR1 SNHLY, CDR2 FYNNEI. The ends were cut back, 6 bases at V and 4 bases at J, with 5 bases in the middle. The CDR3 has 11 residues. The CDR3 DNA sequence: TGTGCCAGCAGCCCTTCAGATACGCAGTATTTT. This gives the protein CASSPSDTQYF.

The CDR3 reads CASSPASTDTQYF. The CDR3 DNA reads as TGTGCCAGCAGTCCGGCTAGCACAGATACGCAGTATTTT. The chain joins TRBV27 to TRBJ2-3; no reliable D call. V was shortened by 5 bases and J by 0 bases, with 6 bases between the two germline ends. CDR1 and CDR2 (germline): MNHEY, SMNVEV (reference sequence). The CDR3 has 13 amino acids.

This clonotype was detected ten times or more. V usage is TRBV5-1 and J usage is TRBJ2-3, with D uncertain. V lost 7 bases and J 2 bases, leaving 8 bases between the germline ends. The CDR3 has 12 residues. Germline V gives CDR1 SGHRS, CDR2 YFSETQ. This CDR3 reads CASRTDTDTQYF. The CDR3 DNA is TGCGCCAGCCGAACGGACACAGATACGCAGTATTTT.

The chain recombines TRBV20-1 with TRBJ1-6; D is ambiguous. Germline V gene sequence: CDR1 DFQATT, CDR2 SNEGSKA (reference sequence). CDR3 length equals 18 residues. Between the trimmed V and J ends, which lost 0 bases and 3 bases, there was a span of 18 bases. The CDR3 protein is CSARDRGRDPLYNSPLHF. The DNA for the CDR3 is TGCAGTGCTAGAGATAGAGGAAGGGATCCACTCTATAATTCACCCCTCCACTTT.

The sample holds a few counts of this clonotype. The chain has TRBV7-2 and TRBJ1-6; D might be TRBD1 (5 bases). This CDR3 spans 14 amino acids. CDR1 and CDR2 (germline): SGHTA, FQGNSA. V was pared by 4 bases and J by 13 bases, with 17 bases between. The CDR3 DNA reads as TGTGCCAGCAGCTATGGCGTTCTCGAGGGGCCCCTCCACTTT. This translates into CASSYGVLEGPLHF.

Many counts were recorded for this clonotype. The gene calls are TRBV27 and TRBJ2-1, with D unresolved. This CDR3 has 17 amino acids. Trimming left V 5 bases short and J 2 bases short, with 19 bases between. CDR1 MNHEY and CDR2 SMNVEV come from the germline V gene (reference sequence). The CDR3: CASSPFRELVPYNEQFF. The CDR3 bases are TGTGCCAGCAGTCCCTTTAGGGAATTAGTCCCCTACAATGAGCAGTTCTTC.

CDR3 sequence: CASSGTGTGNTIYF. The CDR3 nucleotides read TGTGCCAGCAGCGGAACAGGGACGGGAAACACCATATATTTT. The chain couples TRBV25-1 to TRBJ1-3, with a weak D call TRBD1 (6 bases). The CDR3 is 14 residues long. The germline V and J ends were trimmed by 6 bases and 4 bases, with 13 bases remaining between them. Germline V gene data show CDR1 as MGHDK and CDR2 as SYGVNS. The whole variable domain, remainder taken from reference TRBV25-1 and TRBJ1-3, is EADIYQTPRYLVIGTGKKITLECSQTMGHDKMYWYQQDPGMELHLIHYSYGVNSTEKGDLSSESTVSRIRTEHFPLTLESARPSHTSQYLCASSGTGTGNTIYFGEGSWLTVV.

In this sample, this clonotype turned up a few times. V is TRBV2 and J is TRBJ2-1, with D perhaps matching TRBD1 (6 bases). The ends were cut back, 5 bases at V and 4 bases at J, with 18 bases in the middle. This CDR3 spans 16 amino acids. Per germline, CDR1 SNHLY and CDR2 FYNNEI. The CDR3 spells CASSSPGTGSYNEQFF. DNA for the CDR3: TGTGCCAGCAGTTCCCCCGGCACAGGGTCTTACAATGAGCAGTTCTTC. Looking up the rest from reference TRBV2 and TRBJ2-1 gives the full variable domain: EPEVTQTPSHQVTQMGQEVILRCVPISNHLYFYWYRQILGQKVEFLVSFYNNEISEKSEIFDDQFSVERPDGSNFTLKIRSTKLEDSAMYFCASSSPGTGSYNEQFFGPGTRLTVL.